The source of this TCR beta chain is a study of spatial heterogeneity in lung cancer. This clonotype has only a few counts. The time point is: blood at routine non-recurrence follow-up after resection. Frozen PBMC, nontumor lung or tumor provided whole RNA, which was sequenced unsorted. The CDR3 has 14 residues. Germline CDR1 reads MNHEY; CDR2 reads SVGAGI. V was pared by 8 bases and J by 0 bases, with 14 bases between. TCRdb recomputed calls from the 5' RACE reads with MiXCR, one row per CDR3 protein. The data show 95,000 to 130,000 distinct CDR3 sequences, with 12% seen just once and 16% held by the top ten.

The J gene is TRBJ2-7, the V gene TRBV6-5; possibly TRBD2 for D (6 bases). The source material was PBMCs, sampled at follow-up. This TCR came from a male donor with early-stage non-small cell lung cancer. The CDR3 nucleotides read TGTGCCAGCCATATTAGCGGAAACTCCTACGAGCAGTACTTC. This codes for CASHISGNSYEQYF.